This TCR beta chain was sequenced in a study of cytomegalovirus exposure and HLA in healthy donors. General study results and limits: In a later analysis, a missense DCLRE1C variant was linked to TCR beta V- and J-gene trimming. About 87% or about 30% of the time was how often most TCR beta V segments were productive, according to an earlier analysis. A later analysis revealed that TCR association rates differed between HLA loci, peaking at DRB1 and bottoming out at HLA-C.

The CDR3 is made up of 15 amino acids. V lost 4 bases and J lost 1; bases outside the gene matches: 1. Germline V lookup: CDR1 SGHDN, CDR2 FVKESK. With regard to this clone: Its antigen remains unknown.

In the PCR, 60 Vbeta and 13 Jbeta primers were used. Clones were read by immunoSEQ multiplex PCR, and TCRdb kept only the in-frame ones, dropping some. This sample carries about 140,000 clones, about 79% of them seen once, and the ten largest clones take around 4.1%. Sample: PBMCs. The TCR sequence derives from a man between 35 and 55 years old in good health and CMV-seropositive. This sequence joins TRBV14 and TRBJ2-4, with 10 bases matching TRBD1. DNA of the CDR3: TGTGCCAGCAGCCGACAGGGGGCGGCCAAAAACATTCAGTACTTC. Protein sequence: CASSRQGAAKNIQYF.